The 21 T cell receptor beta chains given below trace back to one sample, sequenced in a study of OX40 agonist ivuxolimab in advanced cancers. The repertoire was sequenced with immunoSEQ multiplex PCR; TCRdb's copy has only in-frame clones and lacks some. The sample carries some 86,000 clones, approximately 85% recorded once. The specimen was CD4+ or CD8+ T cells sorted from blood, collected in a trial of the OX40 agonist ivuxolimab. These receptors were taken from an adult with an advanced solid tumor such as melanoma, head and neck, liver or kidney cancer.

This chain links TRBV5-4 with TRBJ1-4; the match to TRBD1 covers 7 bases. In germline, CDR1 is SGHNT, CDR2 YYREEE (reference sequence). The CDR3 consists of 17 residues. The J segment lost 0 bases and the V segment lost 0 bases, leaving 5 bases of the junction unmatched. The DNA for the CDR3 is TGTGCCAGCAGCTTGGGGACAGGATCTGCAACTAATGAAAAACTGTTTTTT. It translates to CASSLGTGSATNEKLFF.

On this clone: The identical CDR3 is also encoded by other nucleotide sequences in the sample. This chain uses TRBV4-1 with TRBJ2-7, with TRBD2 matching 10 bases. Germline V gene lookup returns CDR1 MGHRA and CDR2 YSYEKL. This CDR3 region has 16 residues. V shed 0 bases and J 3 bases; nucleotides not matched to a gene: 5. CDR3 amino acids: CASSQDLLAGRYEQYF. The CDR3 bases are TGCGCCAGCAGCCAAGATCTACTAGCGGGACGCTACGAGCAGTACTTC.

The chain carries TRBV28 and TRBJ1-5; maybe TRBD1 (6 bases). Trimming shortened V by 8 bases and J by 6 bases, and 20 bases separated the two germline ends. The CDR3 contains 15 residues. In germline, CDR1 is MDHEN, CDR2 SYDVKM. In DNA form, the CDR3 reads TGTGCCAGCGGGAAGGGGGGAGGAGGCGGTCAGCCCCAGCATTTT. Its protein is CASGKGGGGGQPQHF.

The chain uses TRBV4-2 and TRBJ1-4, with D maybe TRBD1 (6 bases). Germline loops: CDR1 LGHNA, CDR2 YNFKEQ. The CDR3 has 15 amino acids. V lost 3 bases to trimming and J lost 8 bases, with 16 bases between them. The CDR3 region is CASSQLGDNREKLFF. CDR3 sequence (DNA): TGTGCCAGCAGCCAGCTTGGGGACAATAGGGAAAAACTGTTTTTT.

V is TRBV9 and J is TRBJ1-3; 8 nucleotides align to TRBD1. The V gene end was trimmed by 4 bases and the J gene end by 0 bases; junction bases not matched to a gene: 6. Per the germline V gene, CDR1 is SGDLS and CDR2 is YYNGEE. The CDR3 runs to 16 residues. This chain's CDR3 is CASSQYTGGSGNTIYF. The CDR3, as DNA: TGTGCCAGCAGCCAATACACAGGGGGCTCTGGAAACACCATATATTTT.

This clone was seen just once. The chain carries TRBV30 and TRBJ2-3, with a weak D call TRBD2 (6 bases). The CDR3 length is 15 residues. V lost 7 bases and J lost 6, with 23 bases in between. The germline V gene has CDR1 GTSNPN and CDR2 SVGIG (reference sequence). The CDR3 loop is CASHKKGGNSDTQYF. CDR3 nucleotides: TGTGCCTCTCATAAAAAGGGAGGCAATTCTGATACGCAGTATTTT.

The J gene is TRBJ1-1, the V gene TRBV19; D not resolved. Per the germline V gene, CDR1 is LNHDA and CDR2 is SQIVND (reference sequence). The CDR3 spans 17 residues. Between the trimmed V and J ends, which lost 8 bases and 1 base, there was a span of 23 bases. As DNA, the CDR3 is TGTGCCAGTCGGGGAACATCCTACCTTGTTGAGAACACTGAAGCTTTCTTT. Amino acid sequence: CASRGTSYLVENTEAFF.

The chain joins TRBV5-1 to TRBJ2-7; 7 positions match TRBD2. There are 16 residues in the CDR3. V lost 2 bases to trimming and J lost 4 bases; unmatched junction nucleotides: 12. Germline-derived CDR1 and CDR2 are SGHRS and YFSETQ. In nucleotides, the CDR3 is TGCGCCAGCAGCTTACAAGGGAGGGCCTCTAGGTACGAGCAGTACTTC. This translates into CASSLQGRASRYEQYF.

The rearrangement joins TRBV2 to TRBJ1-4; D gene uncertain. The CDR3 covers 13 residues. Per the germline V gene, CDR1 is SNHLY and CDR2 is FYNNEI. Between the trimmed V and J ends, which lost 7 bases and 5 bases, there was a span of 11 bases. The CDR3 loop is CASNGGPNEKLFF. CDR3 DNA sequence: TGTGCCAGCAATGGAGGTCCAAATGAAAAACTGTTTTTT. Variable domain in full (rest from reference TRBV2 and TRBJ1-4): EPEVTQTPSHQVTQMGQEVILRCVPISNHLYFYWYRQILGQKVEFLVSFYNNEISEKSEIFDDQFSVERPDGSNFTLKIRSTKLEDSAMYFCASNGGPNEKLFFGSGTQLSVL.

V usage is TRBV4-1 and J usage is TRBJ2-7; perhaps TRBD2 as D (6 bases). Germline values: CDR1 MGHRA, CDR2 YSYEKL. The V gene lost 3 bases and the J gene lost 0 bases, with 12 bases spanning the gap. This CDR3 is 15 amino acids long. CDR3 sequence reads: CASSQSTGVSYEQYF. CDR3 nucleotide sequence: TGCGCCAGCAGCCAGTCAACGGGAGTCTCCTACGAGCAGTACTTC.

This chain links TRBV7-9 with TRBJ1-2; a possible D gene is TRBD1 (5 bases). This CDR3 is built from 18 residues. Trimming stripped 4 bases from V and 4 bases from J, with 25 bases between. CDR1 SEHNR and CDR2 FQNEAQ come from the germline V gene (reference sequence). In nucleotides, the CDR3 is TGTGCCAGCAGCTCACCTTTCTCGCGGGACGGAGGAATCTATGGCTACACCTTC. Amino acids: CASSSPFSRDGGIYGYTF.

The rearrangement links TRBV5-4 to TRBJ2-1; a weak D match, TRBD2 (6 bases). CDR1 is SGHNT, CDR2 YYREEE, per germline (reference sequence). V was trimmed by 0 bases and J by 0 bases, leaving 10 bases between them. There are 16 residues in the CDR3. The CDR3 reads CASSLVPGLSYNEQFF. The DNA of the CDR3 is TGTGCCAGCAGCTTGGTACCGGGACTCTCCTACAATGAGCAGTTCTTC.

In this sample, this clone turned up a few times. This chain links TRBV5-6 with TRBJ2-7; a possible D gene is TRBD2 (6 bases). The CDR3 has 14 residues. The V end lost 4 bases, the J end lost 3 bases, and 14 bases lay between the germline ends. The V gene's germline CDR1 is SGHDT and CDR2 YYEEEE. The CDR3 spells CASSRGLGNYEQYF. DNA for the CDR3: TGTGCCAGCAGCCGGGGGTTGGGGAACTACGAGCAGTACTTC.

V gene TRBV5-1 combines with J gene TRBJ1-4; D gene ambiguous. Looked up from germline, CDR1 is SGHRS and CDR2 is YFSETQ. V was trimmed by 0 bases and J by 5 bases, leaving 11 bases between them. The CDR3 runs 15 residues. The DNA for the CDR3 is TGCGCCAGCAGCTTGGGGGCCCGAGGGAATGAAAAACTGTTTTTT. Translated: CASSLGARGNEKLFF.

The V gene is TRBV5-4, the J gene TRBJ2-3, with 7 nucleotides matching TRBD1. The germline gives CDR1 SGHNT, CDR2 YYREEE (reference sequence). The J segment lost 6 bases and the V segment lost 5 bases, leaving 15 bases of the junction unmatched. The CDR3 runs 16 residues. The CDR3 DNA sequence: TGTGCCAGCAGAGCCGCAGAGACAGGGTCCCCGGATACGCAGTATTTT. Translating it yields CASRAAETGSPDTQYF.

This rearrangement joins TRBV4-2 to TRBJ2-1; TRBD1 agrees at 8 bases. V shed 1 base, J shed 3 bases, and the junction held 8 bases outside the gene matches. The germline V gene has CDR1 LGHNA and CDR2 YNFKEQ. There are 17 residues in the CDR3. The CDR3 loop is CASSQVMSQGGYNEQFF. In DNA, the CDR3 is TGTGCCAGCAGCCAAGTTATGTCACAGGGGGGCTACAATGAGCAGTTCTTC.

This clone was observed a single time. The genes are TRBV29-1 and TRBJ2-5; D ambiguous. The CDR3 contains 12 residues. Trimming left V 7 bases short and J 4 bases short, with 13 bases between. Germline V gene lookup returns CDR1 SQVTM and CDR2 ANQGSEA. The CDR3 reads CSGRRAPETQYF. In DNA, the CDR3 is TGCAGCGGTAGACGGGCCCCAGAGACCCAGTACTTC.

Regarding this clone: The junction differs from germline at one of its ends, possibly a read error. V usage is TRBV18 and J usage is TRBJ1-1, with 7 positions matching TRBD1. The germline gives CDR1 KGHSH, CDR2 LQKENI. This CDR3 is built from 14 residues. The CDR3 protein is CASSPQGYSTEAFF. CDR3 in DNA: TGTGCCAGCTCGCCACAGGGGTACTCCACTGAAGCTTTCTTT.

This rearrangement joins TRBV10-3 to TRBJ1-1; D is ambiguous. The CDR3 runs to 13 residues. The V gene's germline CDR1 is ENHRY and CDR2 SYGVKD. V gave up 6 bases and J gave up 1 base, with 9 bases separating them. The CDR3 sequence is CAIRFEQNTEAFF. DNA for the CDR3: TGTGCCATCAGATTTGAGCAGAACACTGAAGCTTTCTTT.

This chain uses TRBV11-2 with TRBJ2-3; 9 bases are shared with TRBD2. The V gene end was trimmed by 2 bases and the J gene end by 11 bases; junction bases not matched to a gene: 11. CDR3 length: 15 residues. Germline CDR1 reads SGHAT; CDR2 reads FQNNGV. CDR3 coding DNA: TGTGCCAGCAGCTTATTGAGCGGGAGGTTCTCTAAGCAGTATTTT. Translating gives CASSLLSGRFSKQYF.

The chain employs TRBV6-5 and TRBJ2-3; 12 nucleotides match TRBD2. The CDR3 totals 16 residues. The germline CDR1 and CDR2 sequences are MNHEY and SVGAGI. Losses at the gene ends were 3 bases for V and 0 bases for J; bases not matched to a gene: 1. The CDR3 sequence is CASSYGTSGSTDTQYF. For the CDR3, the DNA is TGTGCCAGCAGTTATGGGACTAGCGGGAGCACAGATACGCAGTATTTT.